Below, 3 T cell receptor beta chains from the same sample are listed, as sequenced in a study of cytomegalovirus exposure and HLA in healthy donors. The PCR used 60 Vbeta and 13 Jbeta primers. Method: immunoSEQ multiplex PCR; TCRdb's copy keeps in-frame clones and lacks some. The repertoire includes 150,000 to 200,000 clones, around 76% of them detected once, and about 1.9% sits in the top ten. Source material: PBMCs. All receptors come from a man younger than 45 in good health and CMV-seronegative.

The chain recombines TRBV27 with TRBJ1-5; the match to TRBD1 covers 7 bases. Germline V gives CDR1 MNHEY, CDR2 SMNVEV (reference sequence). This CDR3 region has 14 residues. After removal of 6 bases from V and 7 bases from J, the junction contained 9 bases not matched to a gene. DNA for the CDR3: TGTGCCAGCAGACCAGACAGGGCTGGACAGCCCCAGCATTTT. Translation gives CASRPDRAGQPQHF.

This chain joins TRBV19 and TRBJ1-5, with unresolved D. This CDR3 has 14 amino acids. V was clipped by 3 bases and J by 4 bases, with 10 bases between them. CDR1 is LNHDA and CDR2 is SQIVND in the germline V gene (reference sequence). CDR3 region: CASSIGFENQPQHF. CDR3 coding DNA: TGTGCCAGTAGTATTGGTTTCGAGAATCAGCCCCAGCATTTT.

The V call is TRBV7-9, the J call TRBJ2-1; 8 bases are a match to TRBD1. After removal of 5 bases from V and 7 bases from J, the junction contained 10 bases not matched to a gene. This CDR3 is built from 15 residues. Germline CDR1 reads SEHNR; CDR2 reads FQNEAQ (reference sequence). The CDR3 here is CASSDAQGARNEQFF. The DNA for the CDR3 is TGTGCCAGCAGCGACGCGCAGGGGGCGCGGAATGAGCAGTTCTTC.